The rows below give T cell receptor beta chains drawn from one sample of a study of cytomegalovirus exposure and HLA in healthy donors. The assay was immunoSEQ multiplex PCR, and TCRdb's table has in-frame clones only and misses some. The sample yields 95,000 to 150,000 clones, roughly four fifths seen once. Sample: PBMCs. Receptors originate from a woman in her 30s in good health and CMV-seropositive. Each CDR3 is given with its conserved first and last residue. The order of the fields is V gene, J gene, CDR3 protein.

>TRBV18|TRBJ2-4
CASSPPISGGILAKNIQYF
>TRBV5-1|TRBJ2-3
CASSLYRGRTDTQYF
>TRBV5-4|TRBJ2-5
CASSPGGSQETQYF
>TRBV18|TRBJ2-7
CASSPRTSGGTTVEYF
>TRBV27|TRBJ2-7
CASLGGRPYEQYF
>TRBV4-3|TRBJ2-3
CASSQDVGTDTQYF
>TRBV2|TRBJ1-1
CASSEQGLNTEAFF
>TRBV4-1|TRBJ1-2
CASSQLTGDYGYTF
>TRBV7-3|TRBJ2-5
CASSQRPGETQYF
>TRBV6-6|TRBJ2-2
CASSWDITNTGELFF
>TRBV4-1|TRBJ2-2
CASSPGSGDHTGELFF
>TRBV4-3|TRBJ2-7
CASSQDLETSGSYEQYF
>TRBV30|TRBJ2-1
CAWSVSGGPYNEQFF
>TRBV5-1|TRBJ1-5
CASSLERDQPQHF
>TRBV6-5|TRBJ1-3
CASVSGNTIYF
>TRBV5-5|TRBJ2-3
CASSHRTDTQYF
>TRBV19|TRBJ1-2
CASRQNRDPNYGYTF
>TRBV29-1|TRBJ2-1
CSVGLSGGPFDEQFF
>TRBV5-4|TRBJ2-3
CASSRPGLAGGRTDTQYF
>TRBV6-5|TRBJ2-5
CASSYGTGSRQTQYF
>TRBV7-9|TRBJ1-2
CASSPRDYGYTF
>TRBV4-3|TRBJ2-3
CASSRILASGNTDTQYF
>TRBV5-6|TRBJ2-7
CASSSSRQKDRASYEQYF
>TRBV6-5|TRBJ2-7
CASRDSQTYEQYF
>TRBV5-1|TRBJ1-6
CASSLGTANSPLHF
>TRBV5-1|TRBJ2-1
CASSIAGNPYNEQFF
>TRBV28|TRBJ1-2
CASSSDPGRWYGYTF
>TRBV5-6|TRBJ2-7
CASHTESSYEQYF
>TRBV27|TRBJ2-7
CASSPFGGAPYEQYF
>TRBV5-6|TRBJ2-2
CASSVAGLGSTGELFF
>TRBV27|TRBJ2-7
CASSLYWGRTSYEQYF
>TRBV6-5|TRBJ2-5
CASRMTGNQETQYF
>TRBV6-1|TRBJ1-1
CASIGTGGTEAFF
>TRBV5-1|TRBJ2-7
CASSLTDRTYEQYF
>TRBV9|TRBJ1-4
CASNLTGDSEKLFF
>TRBV7-9|TRBJ2-7
CASSYSPVSEQYF
>TRBV30|TRBJ1-2
CAWSPGTLGYTF
>TRBV11-2|TRBJ2-7
CASSRLGQPYEQYF
>TRBV5-4|TRBJ2-1
CASSSMGGLNEQFF
>TRBV4-3|TRBJ1-1
CASSRGRRLNTEAFF
>TRBV11-2|TRBJ2-5
CASSPRLAGGQGTQYF
>TRBV5-1|TRBJ2-1
CASCADRYNEQFF
>TRBV5-1|TRBJ1-1
CASSKDRVGTEAFF
>TRBV5-6|TRBJ1-5
CASSFGPLSNQPQHF
>TRBV5-4|TRBJ2-2
CASSETLLVRTGELFF
>TRBV7-9|TRBJ2-1
CASSFSSGVLSNEQFF
>TRBV7-3|TRBJ2-3
CASSPGTGWADTQYF
>TRBV29-1|TRBJ2-1
CSSGAQPLNEQFF
>TRBV6-1|TRBJ1-2
CASTPTRGSYGYTF
>TRBV10-2|TRBJ2-5
CASSGGGWETQYF
>TRBV4-3|TRBJ2-1
CASSLGAPSYNEQFF
>TRBV9|TRBJ2-1
CASSVEGTSGNEQFF
>TRBV5-6|TRBJ1-2
CASSRGERVRANYGYTF
>TRBV5-1|TRBJ1-5
CASSQQGFGNQPQHF
>TRBV7-3|TRBJ2-3
CASSLGRAGGPQDTQYF
>TRBV7-2|TRBJ2-7
CASSLSGTGEGEQYF
>TRBV9|TRBJ2-3
CASSVGGADTQYF